Listed below are T cell receptor beta chains from one sample, sequenced in a study of regulatory T cells in long-lasting Graves disease. TCRdb redid the calling of the multiplex PCR reads with MiXCR, one entry per CDR3 protein. The sample contains roughly 300,000 distinct CDR3 sequences, 22% of which appear only once. The material sequenced was peripheral blood mononuclear cells (PBMCs), taken when the disease was refractory, from a patient treated with antithyroid drugs. The receptors stem from a female donor with Graves disease. The CDR3 runs from the conserved cysteine through the conserved F or W. A D gene is named only where the DNA matches it firmly. The size entry is marked missing in some rows and otherwise reads once, few, many or a size class.

J,V,size,length,D,CDR3,DNA
TRBJ2-4,TRBV30,few,12,NA,CAWSVEENIQYF,TGTGCCTGGAGTGTGGAGGAGAACATTCAGTACTTC
TRBJ1-1,TRBV29-1,NA,14,NA,CSVETGRGNTEAFF,TGCAGCGTCGAAACAGGGAGGGGGAACACTGAAGCTTTCTTT
TRBJ2-2,TRBV6-2/TRBV6-3,few,16,NA,CASSYSPNRNTGELFF,TGTGCCAGCAGTTATTCCCCGAACAGAAACACCGGGGAGCTGTTTTTT
TRBJ1-1,TRBV12-3/TRBV12-4,many,12,NA,CASSFEYTEAFF,TGTGCCAGCAGTTTCGAATACACTGAAGCTTTCTTT
TRBJ1-2,TRBV20-1,many,13,NA,CSARPGEGYGYTF,TGCAGTGCTAGGCCAGGGGAAGGCTATGGCTACACCTTC
TRBJ2-7,TRBV7-2,many,15,TRBD2,CASSVRLAGPYEQYF,TGTGCCAGCAGCGTAAGACTAGCGGGACCCTACGAGCAGTACTTC
TRBJ2-7,TRBV13,few,12,NA,CASATSSYEQYF,TGTGCCAGCGCCACCTCATCGTACGAGCAGTACTTC
TRBJ2-7,TRBV12-3/TRBV12-4,many,11,NA,CASSFFNEQYF,TGTGCCAGCAGTTTTTTCAACGAGCAGTACTTC
TRBJ2-7,TRBV20-1,NA,13,NA,CSARAVGGYEQYF,TGCAGTGCTAGAGCTGTGGGTGGCTACGAGCAGTACTTC
TRBJ2-7,TRBV28,many,12,NA,CASSFWGGAQYF,TGTGCCAGCAGTTTTTGGGGGGGCGCCCAGTACTTC
TRBJ2-7,TRBV19,few,13,NA,CASSTSGQNEQYF,TGTGCCAGTAGTACGTCTGGCCAAAACGAGCAGTACTTC
TRBJ2-3,TRBV29-1,NA,13,NA,CSVESAGHDTQYF,TGCAGCGTTGAATCCGCGGGGCATGATACGCAGTATTTT
TRBJ2-5,TRBV11-2,many,16,NA,CASSLGGHRLGETQYF,TGTGCCAGCAGCTTAGGAGGGCACAGGCTGGGAGAGACCCAGTACTTC
TRBJ2-7,TRBV19,once,13,NA,CASSIGRLYEQYF,TGTGCCAGTAGTATCGGTCGGCTCTACGAGCAGTACTTC
TRBJ1-6,TRBV30,few,15,NA,CAWRQTSSYNSPLHF,TGTGCCTGGAGGCAGACAAGCTCCTATAATTCACCCCTCCACTTT